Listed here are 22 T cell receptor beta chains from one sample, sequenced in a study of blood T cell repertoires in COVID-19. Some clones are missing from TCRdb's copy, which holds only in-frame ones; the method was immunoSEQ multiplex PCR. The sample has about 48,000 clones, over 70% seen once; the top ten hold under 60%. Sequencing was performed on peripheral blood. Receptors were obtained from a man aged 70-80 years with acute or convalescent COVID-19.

CDR3 nucleotides: TGCGCCAGCAGCTATGAGGAGAACACTGAAGCTTTCTTT. Translation: CASSYEENTEAFF. This chain connects TRBV5-1 to TRBJ1-1; unclear D gene. Per the germline V gene, CDR1 is SGHRS and CDR2 is YFSETQ. Deletions cut 3 bases from V and 1 base from J, with 7 bases between. The CDR3 spans 13 residues.

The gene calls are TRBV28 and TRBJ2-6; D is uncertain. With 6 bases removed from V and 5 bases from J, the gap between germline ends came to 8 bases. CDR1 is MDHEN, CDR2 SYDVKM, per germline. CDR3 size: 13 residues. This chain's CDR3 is CASSKLWANVLTF. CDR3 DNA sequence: TGTGCCAGCAGCAAGCTCTGGGCCAACGTCCTGACTTTC.

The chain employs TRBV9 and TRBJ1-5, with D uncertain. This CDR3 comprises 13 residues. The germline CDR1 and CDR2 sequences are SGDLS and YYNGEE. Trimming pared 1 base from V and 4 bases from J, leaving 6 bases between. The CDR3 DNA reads TGTGCCAGCAGCGTACAGTGGAATCAGCCCCAGCATTTT. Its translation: CASSVQWNQPQHF.

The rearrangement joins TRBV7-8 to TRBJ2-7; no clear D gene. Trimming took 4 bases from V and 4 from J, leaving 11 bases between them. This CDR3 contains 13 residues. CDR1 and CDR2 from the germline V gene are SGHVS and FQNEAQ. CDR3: CASSSQVRYEQYF. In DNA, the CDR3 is TGTGCCAGCAGCTCCCAAGTACGGTACGAGCAGTACTTC. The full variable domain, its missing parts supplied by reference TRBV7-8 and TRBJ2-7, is GAGVSQSPRYKVAKRGQDVALRCDPISGHVSLFWYQQALGQGPEFLTYFQNEAQLDKSGLPSDRFFAERPEGSVSTLKIQRTQQEDSAVYLCASSSQVRYEQYFGPGTRLTVT.

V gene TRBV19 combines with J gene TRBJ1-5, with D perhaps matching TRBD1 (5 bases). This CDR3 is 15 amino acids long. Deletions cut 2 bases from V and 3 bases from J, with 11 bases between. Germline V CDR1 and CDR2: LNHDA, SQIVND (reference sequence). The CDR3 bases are TGTGCCAGTAGTATAAGGCCAGGGAACAATCAGCCCCAGCATTTT. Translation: CASSIRPGNNQPQHF.

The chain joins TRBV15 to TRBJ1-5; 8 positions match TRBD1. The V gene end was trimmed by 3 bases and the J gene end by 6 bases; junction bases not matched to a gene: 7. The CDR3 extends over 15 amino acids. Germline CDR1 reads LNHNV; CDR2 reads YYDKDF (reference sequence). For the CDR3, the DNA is TGTGCCACCAGCAGGGAAATCCAGGGGGCTCAGCCCCAGCATTTT. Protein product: CATSREIQGAQPQHF.

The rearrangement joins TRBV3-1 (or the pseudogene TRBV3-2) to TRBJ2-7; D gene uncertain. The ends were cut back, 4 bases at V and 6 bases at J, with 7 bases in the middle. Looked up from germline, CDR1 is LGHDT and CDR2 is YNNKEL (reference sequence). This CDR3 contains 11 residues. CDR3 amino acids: CASSLPGEQYF. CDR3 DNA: TGTGCCAGCAGCCTCCCGGGCGAGCAGTACTTC.

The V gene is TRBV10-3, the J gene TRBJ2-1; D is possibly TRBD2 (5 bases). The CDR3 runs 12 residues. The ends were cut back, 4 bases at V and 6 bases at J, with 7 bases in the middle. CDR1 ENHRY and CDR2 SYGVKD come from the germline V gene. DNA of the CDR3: TGTGCCATCAGTGGAGAGGGCAATGAGCAGTTCTTC. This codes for CAISGEGNEQFF.

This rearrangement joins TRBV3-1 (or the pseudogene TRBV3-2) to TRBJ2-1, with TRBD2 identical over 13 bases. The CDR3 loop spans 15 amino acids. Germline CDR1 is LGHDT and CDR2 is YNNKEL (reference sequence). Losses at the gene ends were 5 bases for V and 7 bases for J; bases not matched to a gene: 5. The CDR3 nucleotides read TGTGCCAGCAGCATCCGACTAGCGGGGGGAAATGAGCAGTTCTTC. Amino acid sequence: CASSIRLAGGNEQFF.

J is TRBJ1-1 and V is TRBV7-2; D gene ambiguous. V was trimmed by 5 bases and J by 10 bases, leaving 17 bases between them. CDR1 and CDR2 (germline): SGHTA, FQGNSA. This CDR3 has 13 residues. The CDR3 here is CASSPRFRGTAFF. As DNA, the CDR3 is TGTGCCAGCAGCCCGCGTTTTCGGGGTACAGCTTTCTTT.

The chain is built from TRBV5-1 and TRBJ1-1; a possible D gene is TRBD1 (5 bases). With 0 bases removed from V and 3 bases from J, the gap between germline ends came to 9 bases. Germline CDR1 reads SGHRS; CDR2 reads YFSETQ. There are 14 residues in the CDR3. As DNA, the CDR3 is TGCGCCAGCAGCTTGGAAGGGGATGACACTGAAGCTTTCTTT. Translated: CASSLEGDDTEAFF.

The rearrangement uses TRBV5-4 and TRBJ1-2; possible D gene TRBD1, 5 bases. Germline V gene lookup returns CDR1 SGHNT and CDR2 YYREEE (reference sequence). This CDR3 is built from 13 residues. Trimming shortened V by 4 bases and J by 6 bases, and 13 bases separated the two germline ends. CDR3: CASSRTREDGYTF. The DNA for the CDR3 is TGTGCCAGCAGCCGGACAAGAGAGGATGGCTACACCTTC.

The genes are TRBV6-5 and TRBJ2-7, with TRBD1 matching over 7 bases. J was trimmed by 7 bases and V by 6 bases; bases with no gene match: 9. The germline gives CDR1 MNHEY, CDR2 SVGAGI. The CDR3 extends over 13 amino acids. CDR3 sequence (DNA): TGTGCCAGCAGCCGGACAGGTCTTGGGGAGCAGTACTTC. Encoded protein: CASSRTGLGEQYF.

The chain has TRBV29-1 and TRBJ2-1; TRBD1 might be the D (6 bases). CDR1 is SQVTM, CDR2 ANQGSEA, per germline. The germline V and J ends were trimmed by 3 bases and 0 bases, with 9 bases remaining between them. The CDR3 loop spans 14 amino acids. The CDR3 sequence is CSVEGRGSYNEQFF. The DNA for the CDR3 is TGCAGCGTTGAGGGCAGGGGCTCCTACAATGAGCAGTTCTTC.

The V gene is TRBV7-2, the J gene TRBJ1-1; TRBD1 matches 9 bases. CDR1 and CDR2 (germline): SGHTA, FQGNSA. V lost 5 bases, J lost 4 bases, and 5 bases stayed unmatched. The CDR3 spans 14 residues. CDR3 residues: CASSTKDRGTEAFF. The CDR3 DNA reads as TGTGCCAGCAGCACGAAGGACAGGGGCACTGAAGCTTTCTTT. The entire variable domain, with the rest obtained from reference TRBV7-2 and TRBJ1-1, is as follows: GAGVSQSPSNKVTEKGKDVELRCDPISGHTALYWYRQSLGQGLEFLIYFQGNSAPDKSGLPSDRFSAERTGGSVSTLTIQRTQQEDSAVYLCASSTKDRGTEAFFGQGTRLTVV.

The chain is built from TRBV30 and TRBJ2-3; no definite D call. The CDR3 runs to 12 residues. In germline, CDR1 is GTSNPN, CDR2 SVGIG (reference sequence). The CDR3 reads CAGGSLADTQYF. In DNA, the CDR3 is TGTGCGGGTGGTAGCTTGGCAGATACGCAGTATTTT.

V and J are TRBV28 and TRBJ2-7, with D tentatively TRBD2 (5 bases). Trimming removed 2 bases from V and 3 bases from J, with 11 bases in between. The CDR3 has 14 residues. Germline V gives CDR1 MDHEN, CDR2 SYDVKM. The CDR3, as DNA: TGTGCCAGCAGTTTAACGGGAAGGGTCTACGAGCAGTACTTC. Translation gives CASSLTGRVYEQYF.

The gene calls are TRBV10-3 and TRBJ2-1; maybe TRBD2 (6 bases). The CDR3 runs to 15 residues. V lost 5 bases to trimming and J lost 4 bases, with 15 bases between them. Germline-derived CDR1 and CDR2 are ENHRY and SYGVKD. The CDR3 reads CAISLPGDAYNEQFF. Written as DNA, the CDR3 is TGTGCCATCAGTCTACCGGGAGACGCTTACAATGAGCAGTTCTTC.

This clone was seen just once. The CDR3 sequence: CASSLQQDQPQHF. The CDR3 DNA follows: TGTGCCAGCAGTTTACAGCAGGATCAGCCCCAGCATTTT. The V and J genes are TRBV12-3 or TRBV12-4 and TRBJ1-5; D remains ambiguous. The CDR3 loop spans 13 amino acids. Trimming pared 2 bases from V and 5 bases from J, leaving 7 bases between.

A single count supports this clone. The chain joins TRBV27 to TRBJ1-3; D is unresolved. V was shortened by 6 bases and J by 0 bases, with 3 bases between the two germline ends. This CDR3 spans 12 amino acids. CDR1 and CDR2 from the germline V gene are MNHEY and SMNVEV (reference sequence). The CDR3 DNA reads TGTGCCAGCAGCGGCTCTGGAAACACCATATATTTT. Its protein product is CASSGSGNTIYF.

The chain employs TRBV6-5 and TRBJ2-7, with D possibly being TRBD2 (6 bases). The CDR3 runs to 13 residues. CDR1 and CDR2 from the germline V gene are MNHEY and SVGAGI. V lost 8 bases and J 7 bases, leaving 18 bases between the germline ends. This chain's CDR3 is CASRREAPREQYF. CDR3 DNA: TGTGCCAGCCGAAGGGAGGCCCCCCGGGAGCAGTACTTC.

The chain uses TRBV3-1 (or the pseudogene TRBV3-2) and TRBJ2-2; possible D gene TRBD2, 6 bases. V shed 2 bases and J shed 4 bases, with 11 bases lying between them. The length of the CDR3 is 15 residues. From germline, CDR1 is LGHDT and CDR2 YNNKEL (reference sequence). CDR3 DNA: TGTGCCAGCAGCCAACGCGCGGGGAGCACCGGGGAGCTGTTTTTT. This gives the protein CASSQRAGSTGELFF.